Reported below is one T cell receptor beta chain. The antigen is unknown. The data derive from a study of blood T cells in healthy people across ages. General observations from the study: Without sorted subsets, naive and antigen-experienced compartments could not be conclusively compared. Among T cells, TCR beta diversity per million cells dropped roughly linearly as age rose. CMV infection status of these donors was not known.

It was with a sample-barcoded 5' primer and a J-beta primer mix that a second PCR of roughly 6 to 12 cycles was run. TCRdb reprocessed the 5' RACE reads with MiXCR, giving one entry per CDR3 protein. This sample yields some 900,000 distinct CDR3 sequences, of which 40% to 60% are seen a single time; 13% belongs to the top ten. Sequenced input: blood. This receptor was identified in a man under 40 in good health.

CDR3 DNA sequence: TGTGCCAGCAGTCCCGATAGAGGGCTGTACAATGAGCAGTTCTTC. This encodes CASSPDRGLYNEQFF. The V gene is TRBV28, the J gene TRBJ2-1, with a weak D call TRBD2 (5 bases). Germline V gives CDR1 MDHEN, CDR2 SYDVKM. The CDR3 has 15 residues. With 5 bases removed from V and 4 bases from J, the gap between germline ends came to 15 bases.